This T cell receptor beta chain stems from a study of blood T cells in healthy people across ages (dated by TCRdb to the mid-2010s). Context from the whole study: In model experiments, template switching captured about one uniquely barcoded TCR beta cDNA molecule for every two T cells. To avoid experimental bias, donors of different ages were randomly spread across the sequencing lanes. Two additional independent replicas of 1 million unique cDNA reads from the same blood draw were analyzed for two donors (one aged 18 to 30 and one aged 80 or older). Age-related changes in TCR beta repertoire diversity were measured in the study by deep sequencing normalized with unique cDNA molecular identifiers. Four age groups were formed from the donors: young (average 16 years), middle-aged (less than 40), aged (about 68) and long-lived (more than 75).

Libraries were made using 5' RACE. Sequencing took place on an Illumina HiSeq 2500. The second PCR ran for about 6 to 12 cycles and used a J-beta primer mix along with a sample-barcoded 5' primer. Each TCR beta cDNA molecule received a unique molecular identifier from a template-switch 5' adaptor carrying 12 random nucleotides. At least 2.5 million CDR3-containing paired-end reads were obtained from each sample. The Mint cDNA synthesis kit, primed by a TRBC-specific oligonucleotide, was used to synthesize first-strand cDNA from all RNA. Following uracil-DNA glycosylase treatment, all cDNA underwent a first 18-cycle PCR with the universal primers M1SS and BC2_uni_R. For the original study's pipeline: For normalization, 1 million high-quality reads were randomly selected from each sample, with every read carrying a distinct molecular identifier. Reads sharing molecular identifiers were discarded rather than binned into consensus sequences. MiTCR, run with a Q25 quality threshold and the strictest error-elimination algorithm, handled CDR3 identification, clonotype clustering and error correction. A nonparametric unseen species model with Euler transformation was used to estimate lower-bound total TCR beta diversity. TCRdb took the public reads, trimmed them with fastp at Q25, ran MiXCR for clone calling and kept in-frame beta chains. Rows with a matching CDR3 protein are joined into one entry that keeps the most common DNA and genes. Here the V and J calls rest on TCRdb's processing, not on the authors' analysis. In all, the sample holds roughly 1.4 million distinct CDR3 sequences, and around 55% of those were seen once. The top ten hold about 6.3% of the sample.

V ends up 3 bases short and J 1 base short, with an unmatched junction base count of 8. CDR1 and CDR2, per the germline V gene (reference sequence), are LGHDT and YNNKEL. The CDR3, from cysteine to phenylalanine, totals 16 residues. Only the CDR3 DNA is retained, 48 bases long and in frame from the first base. A note on this clonotype: The antigen it recognizes is unknown. No much larger clone is present one base from it, and per-base qualities are unavailable.

What the work shows at the level of the full study, not this receptor alone: The CMV infection status of donors was not known, potentially confounding age-related changes in expanded clonotypes. Observed TCR beta diversity per million T cells fell roughly linearly with age, and a significant reduction was already apparent by age roughly 41. Because profiling used bulk unsorted PBMCs, naive and antigen-experienced compartments could not be compared conclusively. Total diversity estimates from one million sequenced T cells were considered lower bounds and underestimates. Compared with the aged group, more naive CD4+ T cells, fewer expanded clones and increased TCR diversity were shown by the long-lived group, suggesting age selection. The percentage of naive T cells measured by flow cytometry correlated strongly with observed TCR beta diversity.

The donors were 40 or so Caucasian individuals from Russia, aged 6 to 90 years, who were systemically healthy. Each donor gave about 9.7 milliliters of peripheral blood, drawn into EDTA-treated Vacutainer tubes. Ficoll-Paque density-gradient centrifugation was used to isolate PBMCs, with at least 6.5 million per sample. Trizol reagent was used to extract total RNA from the PBMCs, yielding at least 5.5 micrograms per sample. The percentages of naive CD45RAhigh/CD27high T cells were determined by flow cytometry on a PBMC aliquot from every donor. Sequencing was performed on blood. This TCR was recovered from a man aged 18 to 30 in good health. Recombination connected TRBV3-1 to TRBJ1-2, with 7 bases aligning to TRBD1. The CDR3 here reads CASSHRQGTFNYGYTF. In nucleotides, the sequence is TGTGCCAGCAGCCACCGACAGGGAACTTTTAACTATGGCTACACCTTC.